This T cell receptor beta chain is from a study of Ad26.COV2.S vaccination and SARS-CoV-2 variants. The sample holds one count of this clone. Its antigen is not known. Study outcomes and limitations: It was vaccine recipients, not placebo recipients, who had the higher spike-specific TCR breadth. TCR breadth and depth analyses may have underestimated total T cell responses. Breadth of non-spike TCRs did not differ between vaccinees and placebo recipients. Post-vaccination breadth of spike-specific CD8+ and CD4+ T cell responses was reportedly substantial.

TCRdb keeps only in-frame clones here, not all; method: immunoSEQ multiplex PCR. The sample consists of hundreds of thousands of clones, about 90% of them appearing once. CDR3 size: 15 residues. Germline V gene data show CDR1 as LGHDT and CDR2 as YNNKEL (reference sequence). The V gene lost 1 base and the J gene lost 6 bases, with 16 bases spanning the gap. This specimen consisted of peripheral blood, obtained after recovery from COVID-19. The origin of this receptor is a human donor who had recovered from COVID-19. The V gene is TRBV3-1 (or the pseudogene TRBV3-2), the J gene TRBJ2-7; D is tentatively TRBD1 or TRBD2 (5 bases each). This CDR3 is CASSQGASGPGEQYF. The CDR3 DNA is TGTGCCAGCAGCCAAGGGGCTTCGGGGCCAGGCGAGCAGTACTTC.